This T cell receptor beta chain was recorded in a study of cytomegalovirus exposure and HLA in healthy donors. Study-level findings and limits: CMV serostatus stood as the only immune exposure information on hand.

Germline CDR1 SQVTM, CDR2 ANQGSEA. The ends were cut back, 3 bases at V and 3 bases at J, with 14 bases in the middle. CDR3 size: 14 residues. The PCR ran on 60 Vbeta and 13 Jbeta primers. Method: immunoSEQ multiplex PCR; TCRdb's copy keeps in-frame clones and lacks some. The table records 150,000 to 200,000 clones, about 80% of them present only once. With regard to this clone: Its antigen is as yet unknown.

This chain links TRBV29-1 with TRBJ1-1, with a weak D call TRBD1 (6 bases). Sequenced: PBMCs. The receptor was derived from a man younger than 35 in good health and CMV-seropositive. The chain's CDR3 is CSVELRDIDTEAFF. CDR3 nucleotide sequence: TGCAGCGTTGAGTTACGGGACATCGACACTGAAGCTTTCTTT.